The 10 T cell receptor beta chains below were found in one sample sequenced in a study of CD8+ T cells in alopecia areata. cDNA prepared by RNA extraction and subsequent reverse transcription served as the template for sequencing. Profiling relied on immunoSEQ multiplex PCR, and the TCRdb table lists in-frame clones only, not all of them. Of roughly 100,000 clones in the sample, 86% are singletons; the top ten hold approximately 12%. Documented treatment: oral pan-JAK inhibitor, 5-10 mg twice daily. The sequencing used CD8+ T cells sorted from blood, collected at approximately week 30, from a patient treated with tofacitinib. The source of these receptors is a human donor with alopecia areata.

CDR3 loop: CASSQIGQDYEQYF. The CDR3 coding sequence is TGCGCCAGCAGCCAGATAGGACAGGACTACGAGCAGTACTTC. V and J are TRBV4-1 and TRBJ2-7, with 7 bases matching TRBD1. This CDR3 contains 14 residues. CDR1 is MGHRA, CDR2 YSYEKL, per germline. V shed 3 bases, J shed 3 bases, and the junction held 5 bases outside the gene matches.

The chain carries TRBV7-2 and TRBJ2-7, with TRBD2 matching over 7 bases. CDR3 length: 15 residues. With V trimmed by 2 bases and J by 4 bases, 8 bases remained unmatched. Germline CDR1 is SGHTA and CDR2 is FQGNSA. CDR3 protein: CASSLYGGSQYEQYF. In nucleotides, the CDR3 is TGTGCCAGCAGCTTATATGGCGGGAGTCAATACGAGCAGTACTTC.

The V call is TRBV28, the J call TRBJ2-2; no firm D call. The CDR3 contains 16 residues. Germline CDR1 and CDR2: MDHEN and SYDVKM. V lost 1 base to trimming and J lost 4 bases, with 13 bases between them. The CDR3 sequence is CASSLLVSRFTGELFF. For the CDR3, the DNA is TGTGCCAGCAGTTTATTGGTCTCCCGCTTCACCGGGGAGCTGTTTTTT.

V usage is TRBV7-9 and J usage is TRBJ2-7; D is unclear. V lost 6 bases, J lost 4 bases, and 13 bases lay in between. The CDR3 is 13 residues long. Looked up from germline, CDR1 is SEHNR and CDR2 is FQNEAQ (reference sequence). The CDR3 DNA reads as TGTGCCAGCAGTTCTGACATCGGATACGAGCAGTACTTC. Residues: CASSSDIGYEQYF.

The count of this clone is one. This chain uses TRBV5-6 with TRBJ2-3; 13 bases line up with TRBD2. The junction had 7 bases not matched to a gene; V was cut back by 3 bases and J by 3 bases. The CDR3 sequence is 17 residues long. CDR1 SGHDT and CDR2 YYEEEE come from the germline V gene. The CDR3 loop reads CASSWRLAGGITDTQYF. The CDR3 coding sequence is TGTGCCAGCAGCTGGAGACTAGCGGGGGGCATAACAGATACGCAGTATTTT.

This chain links TRBV5-1 with TRBJ1-2, with TRBD1 matching 7 bases. The V gene's germline CDR1 is SGHRS and CDR2 YFSETQ. The V segment lost 0 bases and the J segment 4 bases; nucleotides outside the gene matches: 12. This CDR3 has 17 residues. CDR3 in amino acids: CASSLVTGTRGTYGYTF. CDR3 bases: TGCGCCAGCAGCTTGGTGACAGGGACGCGGGGGACCTATGGCTACACCTTC.

The chain has TRBV11-2 and TRBJ1-4; 7 bases map to TRBD1. CDR1 is SGHAT and CDR2 is FQNNGV in the germline V gene. The J segment lost 8 bases and the V segment lost 6 bases, leaving 9 bases of the junction unmatched. The CDR3 contains 14 residues. The CDR3 reads CASRSDRASEKLFF. The CDR3 DNA reads as TGTGCCAGCAGGAGCGACAGGGCGAGCGAAAAACTGTTTTTT.

The chain carries TRBV5-1 and TRBJ1-1; the match to TRBD1 covers 7 bases. This CDR3 is built from 16 residues. V shed 1 base and J 3 bases; nucleotides not matched to a gene: 9. CDR1 is SGHRS and CDR2 is YFSETQ in the germline V gene. The CDR3 loop reads CASSLHSTGADTEAFF. CDR3 in DNA: TGCGCCAGCAGCTTGCACTCAACAGGGGCGGACACTGAAGCTTTCTTT. Complete variable domain (other parts from reference TRBV5-1 and TRBJ1-1): KAGVTQTPRYLIKTRGQQVTLSCSPISGHRSVSWYQQTPGQGLQFLFEYFSETQRNKGNFPGRFSGRQFSNSRSEMNVSTLELGDSALYLCASSLHSTGADTEAFFGQGTRLTVV.

This clone came up a few times. V is TRBV7-2 and J is TRBJ2-1; unclear D gene. Trimming stripped 0 bases from V and 6 bases from J, with 9 bases between. This CDR3 spans 14 amino acids. Germline CDR1 and CDR2: SGHTA and FQGNSA. This CDR3 reads CASSLAGPGNEQFF. CDR3 coding DNA: TGTGCCAGCAGCTTAGCGGGTCCGGGCAATGAGCAGTTCTTC.

The chain joins TRBV18 to TRBJ2-7; the match to TRBD2 covers 7 bases. The CDR3 runs 13 residues. V shed 2 bases, J shed 3 bases, and the junction held 1 base outside the gene matches. The germline CDR1 and CDR2 sequences are KGHSH and LQKENI. As DNA, the CDR3 is TGTGCCAGCTCACCAGGGGGGGGCTACGAGCAGTACTTC. Protein product: CASSPGGGYEQYF.